What follows are 8 T cell receptor beta chains derived from one specimen sequenced in a study of patients and donors after allogeneic stem cell transplantation (dated by TCRdb to 2018 to 2020). The library was generated by RT-PCR. The sequencing machine was a NextSeq 550. TCRdb reran the public reads through fastp at Q25 and MiXCR, keeping productive beta chains. Merged by CDR3 protein, the rows form single entries marked with the most common genes and DNA. This sample holds approximately 160,000 distinct CDR3 sequences; about 32% were observed only once. Together, the top ten hold 3.2% of the sample. The sample taken for sequencing was blood, either unsorted or a sorted T cell fraction (not recorded which). The receptors derive from a human donor who was either an allogeneic HSCT recipient or a stem cell or donor lymphocyte infusion donor (not recorded which). It is not recorded whose cells these are; they may come from a transplant donor.

The chain uses TRBV11-2 and TRBJ2-4; a possible D gene is TRBD1 (6 bases). CDR3 length equals 15 residues. V shed 0 bases and J shed 7 bases, with 13 bases lying between them. The germline V gene has CDR1 SGHAT and CDR2 FQNNGV. CDR3 nucleotide sequence: TGTGCCAGCAGCTTAGATGGGAACAGGGAGAACATTCAGTACTTC. This codes for CASSLDGNRENIQYF.

This clonotype has more than one count but fewer than ten. The V gene is TRBV7-2, the J gene TRBJ2-1; the D gene is possibly TRBD2 (6 bases). Per germline, CDR1 SGHTA and CDR2 FQGNSA. V gave up 2 bases and J gave up 5 bases, with 13 bases separating them. CDR3 length equals 15 residues. In nucleotides, the CDR3 is TGTGCCAGCAGCTTATGGGCAACGGGAGACAATGAGCAGTTCTTC. It is translated as CASSLWATGDNEQFF.

The chain joins TRBV12-5 to TRBJ2-3; D is possibly TRBD2 (5 bases). Germline CDR1 and CDR2: LGHNT and FRNRAP. Trimming removed 3 bases from V and 3 bases from J, with 7 bases in between. This CDR3 is built from 13 residues. The chain's CDR3 is CASGFGGTDTQYF. CDR3 in DNA: TGTGCTAGTGGTTTCGGCGGGACAGATACGCAGTATTTT.

This clonotype came up many times. This chain connects TRBV5-1 to TRBJ1-1; D is uncertain. With 0 bases removed from V and 4 bases from J, the gap between germline ends came to 7 bases. The length of the CDR3 is 13 residues. The germline V gene has CDR1 SGHRS and CDR2 YFSETQ. The CDR3 spells CASSLAAGTEAFF. The CDR3 DNA is TGCGCCAGCAGCTTGGCGGCGGGCACTGAAGCTTTCTTT. The complete variable domain, with remaining parts taken from reference TRBV5-1 and TRBJ1-1, reads KAGVTQTPRYLIKTRGQQVTLSCSPISGHRSVSWYQQTPGQGLQFLFEYFSETQRNKGNFPGRFSGRQFSNSRSEMNVSTLELGDSALYLCASSLAAGTEAFFGQGTRLTVV.

CDR3 residues: CATSRERLAGYEQYF. CDR3 DNA: TGTGCCACCAGCAGAGAACGGCTAGCGGGCTACGAGCAGTACTTC. The chain has TRBV15 and TRBJ2-7; 8 nucleotides align to TRBD2. The CDR3 is 15 residues long. After removal of 0 bases from V and 3 bases from J, the junction contained 4 bases not matched to a gene. Germline V gene sequence: CDR1 LNHNV, CDR2 YYDKDF (reference sequence).

This clonotype was observed a single time. The CDR3 nucleotides read TGTGCCAGCAGTGCCGGGACAGGGATGCACATTCAGTACTTC. Its translation is CASSAGTGMHIQYF. The J gene is TRBJ2-4, the V gene TRBV2; 9 bases are a match to TRBD1. The CDR3 has 14 amino acids. Unmatched junction bases numbered 6, after V lost 4 bases and J lost 8 bases. CDR1 and CDR2 from the germline V gene are SNHLY and FYNNEI.

The chain recombines TRBV10-3 with TRBJ2-4; no reliable D call. Looked up from germline, CDR1 is ENHRY and CDR2 is SYGVKD. V shed 9 bases and J shed 9 bases, with 12 bases lying between them. This CDR3 is 11 amino acids long. The CDR3 spells CAIQVGGIQYF. The CDR3, as DNA: TGTGCCATTCAAGTGGGCGGCATTCAGTACTTC.

This clonotype has a handful of counts. The chain employs TRBV4-3 and TRBJ2-3, with a tentative D call TRBD1 (5 bases). V was shortened by 4 bases and J by 0 bases, with 8 bases between the two germline ends. Per the germline V gene, CDR1 is LGHNA and CDR2 is YSLEER. The CDR3 runs to 14 residues. CDR3 protein: CASSPRQSTDTQYF. Written as DNA, the CDR3 is TGCGCCAGCAGCCCTAGACAGAGCACAGATACGCAGTATTTT.